This TCR beta chain was obtained from a study of blood T cells in healthy people across ages. The study, taken as a whole, reports: Observed TCR beta diversity per million T cells went down as age went up. This fall followed a roughly linear course with age.

Germline V gene data show CDR1 as SEHNR and CDR2 as FQNEAQ (reference sequence). Trimming pared 3 bases from V and 7 bases from J, leaving 7 bases between. The length of the CDR3 is 12 residues. Many counts were recorded for this clonotype. What it binds is not known. Together with a sample-barcoded 5' primer, a J-beta primer mix was included in a second PCR lasting roughly 6 to 12 cycles. From the 5' RACE reads, TCRdb called clonotypes with MiXCR, one entry per CDR3 protein. The sample includes roughly 1.9 million distinct CDR3 sequences, about two fifths seen only once; the top ten take under 25%. Healthy Caucasian individuals from Russia aged about 6 to 90 were enrolled as donors.

The receptor was derived from a human donor in good health. The chain recombines TRBV7-9 with TRBJ2-1; D remains ambiguous. The specimen was blood. The CDR3, as DNA: TGTGCCAGCAGCTTTGGAGAGAATGAGCAGTTCTTC. This codes for CASSFGENEQFF. Drawing the rest from reference TRBV7-9 and TRBJ2-1, the complete variable domain is DTGVSQNPRHKITKRGQNVTFRCDPISEHNRLYWYRQTLGQGPEFLTYFQNEAQLEKSRLLSDRFSAERPKGSFSTLEIQRTEQGDSAMYLCASSFGENEQFFGPGTRLTVL.